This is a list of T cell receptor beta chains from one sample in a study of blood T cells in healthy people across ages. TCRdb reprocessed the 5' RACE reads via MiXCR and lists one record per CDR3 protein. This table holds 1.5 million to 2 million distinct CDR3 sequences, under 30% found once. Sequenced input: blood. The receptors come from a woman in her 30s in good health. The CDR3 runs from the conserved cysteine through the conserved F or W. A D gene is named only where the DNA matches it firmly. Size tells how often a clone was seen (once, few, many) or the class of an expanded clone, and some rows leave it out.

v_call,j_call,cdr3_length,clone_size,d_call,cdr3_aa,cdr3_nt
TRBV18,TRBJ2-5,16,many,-,CASSPGSDRPQETQYF,TGTGCCAGCTCACCGGGGTCGGACAGACCCCAAGAGACCCAGTACTTC
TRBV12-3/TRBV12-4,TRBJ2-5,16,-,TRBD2,CASSSGTSGFEETQYF,TGTGCCAGCAGTTCGGGGACTAGCGGGTTCGAAGAGACCCAGTACTTC
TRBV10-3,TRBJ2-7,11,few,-,CAPETRHEQYF,TGTGCCCCGGAGACTAGACACGAGCAGTACTTC
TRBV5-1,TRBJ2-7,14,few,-,CASSLAGNTYEQYF,TGCGCCAGCAGCTTGGCGGGTAATACCTACGAGCAGTACTTC
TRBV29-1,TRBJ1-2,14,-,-,CSVEGTIITDGYTF,TGCAGCGTTGAAGGGACGATAATTACGGATGGCTACACCTTC
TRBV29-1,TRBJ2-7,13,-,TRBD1,CSAADRVTYEQYF,TGCAGCGCTGCGGACAGGGTAACCTACGAGCAGTACTTC
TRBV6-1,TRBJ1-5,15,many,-,CASSEAGVSNQPQHF,TGTGCCAGCAGTGAAGCGGGGGTTAGCAATCAGCCCCAGCATTTT
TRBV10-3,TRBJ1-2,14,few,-,CAISESGGNYGYTF,TGTGCCATCAGTGAGTCTGGAGGAAACTATGGCTACACCTTC
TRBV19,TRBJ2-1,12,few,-,CASSIGSDEQFF,TGTGCCAGTAGTATAGGCTCTGATGAGCAGTTCTTC
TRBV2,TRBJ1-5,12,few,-,CASSPSAQPQHF,TGTGCCAGCAGTCCCTCGGCTCAGCCCCAGCATTTT
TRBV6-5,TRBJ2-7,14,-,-,CASSSLQANYEQYF,TGTGCCAGCAGTTCCCTACAGGCAAACTACGAGCAGTACTTC
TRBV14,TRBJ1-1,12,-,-,CASSQFSTEAFF,TGTGCCAGCAGCCAATTTTCCACTGAAGCTTTCTTT
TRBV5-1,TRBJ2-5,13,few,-,CATARGARETQYF,TGCGCCACTGCTCGGGGGGCGCGGGAGACCCAGTACTTC
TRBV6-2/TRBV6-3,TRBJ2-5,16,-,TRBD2,CASSYTSGELEDEQYF,TGTGCCAGCAGTTATACTAGCGGGGAACTTGAGGACGAACAGTACTTC
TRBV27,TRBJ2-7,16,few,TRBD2,CASSPIGRGSSYEQYF,TGTGCCAGCAGCCCCATCGGGAGGGGGAGCTCCTACGAGCAGTACTTC
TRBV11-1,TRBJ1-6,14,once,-,CASSCRTADSPLHF,TGTGCCAGCTCGTGTAGGACCGCGGATTCACCCCTCCACTTT
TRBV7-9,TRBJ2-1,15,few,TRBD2,CASSLIGGAANEQFF,TGCGCCAGCAGCTTAATCGGGGGGGCCGCGAATGAGCAGTTCTTC
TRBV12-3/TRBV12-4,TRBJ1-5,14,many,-,CASSRTGGGQPQHF,TGTGCCAGCAGTAGGACGGGGGGGGGTCAGCCCCAGCATTTT
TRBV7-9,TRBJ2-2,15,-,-,CASSFFLANTGELFF,TGTGCCAGCAGCTTCTTTCTAGCTAACACCGGGGAGCTGTTTTTT
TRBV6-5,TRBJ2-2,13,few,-,CASRPEGFGELFF,TGTGCCAGCAGGCCGGAGGGATTCGGGGAGCTGTTTTTT